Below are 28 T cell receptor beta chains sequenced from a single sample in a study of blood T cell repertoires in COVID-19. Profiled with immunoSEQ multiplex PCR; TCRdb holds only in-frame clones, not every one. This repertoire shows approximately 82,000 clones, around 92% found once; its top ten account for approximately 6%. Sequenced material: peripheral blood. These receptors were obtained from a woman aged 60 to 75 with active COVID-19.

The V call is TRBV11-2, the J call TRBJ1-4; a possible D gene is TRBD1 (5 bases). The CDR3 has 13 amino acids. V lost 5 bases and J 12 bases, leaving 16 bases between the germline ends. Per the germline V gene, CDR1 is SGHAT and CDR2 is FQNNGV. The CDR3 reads CASSAPDAGELFF. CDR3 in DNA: TGTGCCAGCAGCGCCCCGGACGCGGGGGAACTGTTTTTT.

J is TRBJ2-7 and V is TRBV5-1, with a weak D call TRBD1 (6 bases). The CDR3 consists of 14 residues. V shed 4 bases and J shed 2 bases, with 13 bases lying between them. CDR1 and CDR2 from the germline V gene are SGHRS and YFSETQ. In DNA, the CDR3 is TGCGCCAGCAGCACCGGGACATTAGCCTACGAGCAGTACTTC. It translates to CASSTGTLAYEQYF.

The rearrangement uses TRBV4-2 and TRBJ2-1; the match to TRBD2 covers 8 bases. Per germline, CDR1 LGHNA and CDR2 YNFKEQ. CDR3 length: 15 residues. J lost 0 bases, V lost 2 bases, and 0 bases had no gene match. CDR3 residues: CASSQTSGSYNEQFF. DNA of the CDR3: TGTGCCAGCAGCCAAACTAGCGGCTCCTACAATGAGCAGTTCTTC.

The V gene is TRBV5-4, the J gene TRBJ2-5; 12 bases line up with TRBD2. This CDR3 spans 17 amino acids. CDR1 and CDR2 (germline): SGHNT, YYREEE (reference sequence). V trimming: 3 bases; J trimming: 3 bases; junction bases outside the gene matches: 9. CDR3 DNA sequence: TGTGCCAGCAGCTACCTTAGAGCTAGCGGGGGGGAAGAGACCCAGTACTTC. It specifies CASSYLRASGGEETQYF. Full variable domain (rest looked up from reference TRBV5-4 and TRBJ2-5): ETGVTQSPTHLIKTRGQQVTLRCSSQSGHNTVSWYQQALGQGPQFIFQYYREEENGRGNFPPRFSGLQFPNYSSELNVNALELDDSALYLCASSYLRASGGEETQYFGPGTRLLVL.

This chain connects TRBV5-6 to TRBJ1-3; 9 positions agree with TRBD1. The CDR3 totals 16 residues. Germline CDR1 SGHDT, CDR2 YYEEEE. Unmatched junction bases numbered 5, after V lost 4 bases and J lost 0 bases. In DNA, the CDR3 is TGTGCCAGCAGCCCCGGACAGGGGAGCTCTGGAAACACCATATATTTT. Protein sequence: CASSPGQGSSGNTIYF.

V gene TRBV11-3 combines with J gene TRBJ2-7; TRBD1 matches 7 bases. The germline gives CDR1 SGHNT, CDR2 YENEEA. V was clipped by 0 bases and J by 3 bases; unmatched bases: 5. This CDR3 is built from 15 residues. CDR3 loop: CASSLEAGGYYEQYF. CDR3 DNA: TGTGCCAGCAGCTTAGAAGCAGGGGGTTACTACGAGCAGTACTTC.

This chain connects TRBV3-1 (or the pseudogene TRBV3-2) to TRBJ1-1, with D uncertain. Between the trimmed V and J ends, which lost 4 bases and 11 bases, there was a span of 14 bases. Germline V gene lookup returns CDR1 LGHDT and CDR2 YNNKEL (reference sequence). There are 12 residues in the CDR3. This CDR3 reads CASSPTEGTAFF. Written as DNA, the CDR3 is TGTGCCAGCAGCCCAACGGAGGGTACCGCTTTCTTT.

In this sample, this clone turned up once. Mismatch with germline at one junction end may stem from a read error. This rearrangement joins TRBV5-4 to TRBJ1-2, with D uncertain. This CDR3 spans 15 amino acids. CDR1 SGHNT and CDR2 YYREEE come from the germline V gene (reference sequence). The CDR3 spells CASTLVDGANYGYTF. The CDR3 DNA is TGTGCCAGCACCTTGGTCGACGGAGCTAACTATGGCTACACCTTC.

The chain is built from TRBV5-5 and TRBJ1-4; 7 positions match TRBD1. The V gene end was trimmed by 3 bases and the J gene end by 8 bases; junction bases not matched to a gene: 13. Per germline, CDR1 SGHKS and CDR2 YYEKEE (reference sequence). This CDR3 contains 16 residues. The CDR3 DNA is TGTGCCAGCAGCTGGGGGACAGACCCCACTGGGGAAAAACTGTTTTTT. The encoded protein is CASSWGTDPTGEKLFF.

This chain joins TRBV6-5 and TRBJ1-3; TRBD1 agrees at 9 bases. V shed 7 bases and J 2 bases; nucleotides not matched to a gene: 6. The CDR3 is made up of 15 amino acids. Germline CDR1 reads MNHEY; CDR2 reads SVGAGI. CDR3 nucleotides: TGTGCCAGCACCTCACAGGGGGCCGCTGGAAACACCATATATTTT. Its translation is CASTSQGAAGNTIYF.

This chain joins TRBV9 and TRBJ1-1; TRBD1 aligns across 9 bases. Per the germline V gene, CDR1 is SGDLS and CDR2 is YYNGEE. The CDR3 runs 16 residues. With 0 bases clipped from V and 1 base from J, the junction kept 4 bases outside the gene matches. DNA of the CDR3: TGTGCCAGCAGCGTAGGGACAGGGGTAGGGAACACTGAAGCTTTCTTT. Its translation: CASSVGTGVGNTEAFF.

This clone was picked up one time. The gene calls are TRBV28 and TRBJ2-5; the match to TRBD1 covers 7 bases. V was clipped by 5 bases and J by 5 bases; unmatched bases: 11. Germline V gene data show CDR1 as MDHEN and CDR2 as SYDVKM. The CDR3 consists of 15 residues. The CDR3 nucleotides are TGTGCCAGCAGTGGAGCAGGGGGTCGAGGCGAGACCCAGTACTTC. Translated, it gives CASSGAGGRGETQYF.

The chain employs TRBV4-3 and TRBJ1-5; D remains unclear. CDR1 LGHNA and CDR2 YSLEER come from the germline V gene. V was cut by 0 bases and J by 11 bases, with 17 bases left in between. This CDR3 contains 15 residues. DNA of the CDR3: TGCGCCAGCAGCCAAGATTACGGTAGCAACCTAGCCCAGCATTTT. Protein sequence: CASSQDYGSNLAQHF.

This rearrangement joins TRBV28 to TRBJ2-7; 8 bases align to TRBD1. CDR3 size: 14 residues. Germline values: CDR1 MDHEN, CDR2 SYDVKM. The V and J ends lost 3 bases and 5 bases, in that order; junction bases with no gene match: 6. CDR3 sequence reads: CASSLTGQGNEQYF. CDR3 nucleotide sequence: TGTGCCAGCAGTTTGACTGGACAGGGTAACGAGCAGTACTTC.

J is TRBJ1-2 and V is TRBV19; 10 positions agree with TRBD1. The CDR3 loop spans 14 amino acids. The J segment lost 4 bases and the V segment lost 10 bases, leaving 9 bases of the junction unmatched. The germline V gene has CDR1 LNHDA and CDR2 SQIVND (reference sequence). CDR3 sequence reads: CATTSTGGRYGYTF. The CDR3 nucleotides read TGTGCCACTACCTCGACAGGGGGCCGCTATGGCTACACCTTC.

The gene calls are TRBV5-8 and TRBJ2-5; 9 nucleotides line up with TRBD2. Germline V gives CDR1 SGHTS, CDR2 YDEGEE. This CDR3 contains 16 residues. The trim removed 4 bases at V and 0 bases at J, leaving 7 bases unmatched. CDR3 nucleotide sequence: TGTGCCAGCAGCGCTCGACTAGCGGCCAACCAAGAGACCCAGTACTTC. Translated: CASSARLAANQETQYF.

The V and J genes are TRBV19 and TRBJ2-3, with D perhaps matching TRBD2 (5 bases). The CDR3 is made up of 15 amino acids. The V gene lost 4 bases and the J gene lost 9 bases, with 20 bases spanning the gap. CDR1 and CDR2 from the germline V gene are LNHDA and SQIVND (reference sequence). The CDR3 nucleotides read TGTGCCAGTAGTAAGCCAGCGGCGCTAGGCAGCACGCAGTATTTT. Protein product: CASSKPAALGSTQYF.

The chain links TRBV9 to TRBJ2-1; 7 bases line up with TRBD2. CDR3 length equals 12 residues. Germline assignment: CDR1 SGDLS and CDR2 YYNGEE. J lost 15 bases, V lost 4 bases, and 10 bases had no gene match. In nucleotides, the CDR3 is TGTGCCAGCAGCCCGAGGGAGGGGCAGACGTTCTTC. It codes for CASSPREGQTFF.

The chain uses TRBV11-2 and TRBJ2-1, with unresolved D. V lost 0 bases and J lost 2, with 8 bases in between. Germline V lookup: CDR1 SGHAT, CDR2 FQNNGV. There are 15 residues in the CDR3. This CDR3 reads CASSLDAETYNEQFF. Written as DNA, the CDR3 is TGTGCCAGCAGCTTAGATGCTGAGACCTACAATGAGCAGTTCTTC.

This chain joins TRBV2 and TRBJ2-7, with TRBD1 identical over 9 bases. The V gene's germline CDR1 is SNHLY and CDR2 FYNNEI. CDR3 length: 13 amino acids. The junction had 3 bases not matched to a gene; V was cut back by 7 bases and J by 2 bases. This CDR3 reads CASKRDRAYEQYF. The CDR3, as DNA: TGTGCCAGCAAGAGGGACAGGGCCTACGAGCAGTACTTC.

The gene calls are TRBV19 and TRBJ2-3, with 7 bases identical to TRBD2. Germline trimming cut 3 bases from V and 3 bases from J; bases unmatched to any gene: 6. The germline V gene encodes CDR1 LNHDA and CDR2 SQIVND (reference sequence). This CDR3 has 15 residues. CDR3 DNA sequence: TGTGCCAGTAGTATCATCGCTAGCGGAACAGATACGCAGTATTTT. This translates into CASSIIASGTDTQYF.

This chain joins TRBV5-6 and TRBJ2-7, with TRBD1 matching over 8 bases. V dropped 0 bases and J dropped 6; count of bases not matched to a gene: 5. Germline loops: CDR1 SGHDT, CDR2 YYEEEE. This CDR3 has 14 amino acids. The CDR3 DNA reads TGTGCCAGCAGCTTGGACAGGGGGGTAATCGAGCAGTACTTC. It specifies CASSLDRGVIEQYF.

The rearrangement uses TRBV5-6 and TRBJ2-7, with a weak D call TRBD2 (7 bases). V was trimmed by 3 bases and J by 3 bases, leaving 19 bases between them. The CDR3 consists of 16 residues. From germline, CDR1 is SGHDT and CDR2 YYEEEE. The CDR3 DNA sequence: TGTGCCAGCAGCTCGGGGGCGGGGGCCGATCTCTACGAGCAGTACTTC. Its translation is CASSSGAGADLYEQYF.

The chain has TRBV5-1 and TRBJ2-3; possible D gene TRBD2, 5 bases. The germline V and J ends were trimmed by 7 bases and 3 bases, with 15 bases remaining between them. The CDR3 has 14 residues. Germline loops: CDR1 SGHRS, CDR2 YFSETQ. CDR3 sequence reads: CASRGGVRTDTQYF. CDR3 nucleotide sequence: TGCGCCAGCCGGGGTGGGGTGAGAACAGATACGCAGTATTTT.

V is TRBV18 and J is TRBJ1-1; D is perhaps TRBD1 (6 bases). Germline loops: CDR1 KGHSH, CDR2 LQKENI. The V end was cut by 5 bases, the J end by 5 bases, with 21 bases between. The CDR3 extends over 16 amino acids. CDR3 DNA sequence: TGTGCCAGCTCAAAGTTTAACCGGGACACCATTACTGAAGCTTTCTTT. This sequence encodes CASSKFNRDTITEAFF.

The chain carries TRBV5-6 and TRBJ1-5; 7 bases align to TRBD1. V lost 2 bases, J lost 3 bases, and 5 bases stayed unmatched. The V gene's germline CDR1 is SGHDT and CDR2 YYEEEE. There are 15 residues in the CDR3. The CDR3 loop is CASSFTGAPNQPQHF. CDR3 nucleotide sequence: TGTGCCAGCAGCTTTACAGGGGCCCCCAATCAGCCCCAGCATTTT.

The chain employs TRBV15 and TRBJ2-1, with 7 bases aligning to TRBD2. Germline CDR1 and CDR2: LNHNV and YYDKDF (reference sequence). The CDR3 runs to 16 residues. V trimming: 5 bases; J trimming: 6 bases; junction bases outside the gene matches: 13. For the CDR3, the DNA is TGTGCCACCAGCGGCCGACTAAGCGGGAAGGTCAATGAGCAGTTCTTC. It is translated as CATSGRLSGKVNEQFF.

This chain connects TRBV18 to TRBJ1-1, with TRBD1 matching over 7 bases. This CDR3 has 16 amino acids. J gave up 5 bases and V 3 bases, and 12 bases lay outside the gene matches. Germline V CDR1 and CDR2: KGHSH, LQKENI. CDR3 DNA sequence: TGTGCCAGCTCACCTACCTCGACAGGGAGGTGGACTGAAGCTTTCTTT. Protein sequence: CASSPTSTGRWTEAFF.